Listed below are T cell receptor beta chains from one sample, sequenced in a study of response to subunit inactivated influenza vaccine. TCRdb re-called the RT-PCR reads through MiXCR, storing one row per CDR3 protein. The table includes 430,000 or so distinct CDR3 sequences, approximately 9.9% detected once. The source material was PBMCs from blood, sampled roughly 47 days after vaccination. These receptor sequences come from a man in his forties or fifties who received an inactivated influenza vaccine. Each CDR3 is given without its conserved first and last residue. D genes are given only for firm matches.

v_gene	d_gene	CDR3aa
TRBV20-1	TRBD2	SARWGGSGELF
TRBV20-1	-	STRDTAYEQY
TRBV7-2	TRBD2	ASSPTTSGGSKY
TRBV6-2/TRBV6-3	-	ASSYLGRTNQPQH
TRBV6-2/TRBV6-3	-	ASSYAQEATGELF
TRBV5-1	TRBD2	ASSLPPPSGNTGELF
TRBV5-1	-	ASSLGMDSPLH
TRBV12-3/TRBV12-4	-	ASRTDGYGYT
TRBV7-8	-	ASSPWVLRGTDTQY
TRBV12-3/TRBV12-4	-	ASKGLEGGNEQF
TRBV9	TRBD2	ASSVGLAGDEQY
TRBV6-5	TRBD1	ASSSRDRGSSNQPQH